This TCR beta chain was recovered during a study of OX40 agonist ivuxolimab in advanced cancers. Study in general: Three patients showed partial responses: one hepatocellular carcinoma and two cutaneous melanoma cases.

Concerning this clone itself: What it binds is not known.

The table came from immunoSEQ multiplex PCR; TCRdb's copy has only in-frame clones and leaves some out. The profile covers some 39,000 clones, with 75% to 90% appearing a single time and approximately 2.4% taken by the ten largest. Germline-derived CDR1 and CDR2 are WNHNN and SYGVQD (reference sequence). This CDR3 has 15 residues. J was trimmed by 5 bases and V by 2 bases; bases with no gene match: 4. Overall study findings and caveats: Clones of CD4+ and CD8+ blood T cells grew by week 6 at doses of 0.1 to 3.0 mg/kg. Mean expanded clone counts were higher in CD8+ than CD4+ T cells.

The receptor comes from an adult with an advanced solid tumor such as melanoma, head and neck, liver or kidney cancer. The chain carries TRBV10-1 and TRBJ2-5, with 11 bases aligning to TRBD2. The sequencing used CD4+ or CD8+ T cells sorted from blood, collected in a trial of the OX40 agonist ivuxolimab. The CDR3 DNA sequence: TGCGCCAGCAGTGAGGCGGTAGCGGGAGGGGAGACCCAGTACTTC. Translating it yields CASSEAVAGGETQYF.